This T cell receptor beta chain came from a study of cytomegalovirus exposure and HLA in healthy donors. Study-wide results and limits: Productive status was seen about 90% or about 30% of the time for most TCR beta V segments in an earlier analysis.

On this clone itself: Its antigen is unidentified.

The PCR used 60 Vbeta and 13 Jbeta primers. The repertoire was sequenced with immunoSEQ multiplex PCR; TCRdb's copy has only in-frame clones and lacks some. The table shows more than 100,000 clones, with around 66% occurring only once. V was trimmed by 6 bases and J by 6 bases, leaving 18 bases between them. Germline V gives CDR1 MDHEN, CDR2 SYDVKM. The CDR3 is made up of 14 amino acids. The genes are TRBV28 and TRBJ2-7, with D possibly TRBD1 on 5 matching bases. The sequence derives from a young man in good health and CMV-seronegative. The sequencing input was PBMCs. The CDR3 region is CASSPVTGFFEQYF. In nucleotides, the CDR3 is TGTGCCAGCAGCCCAGTCACAGGTTTTTTCGAGCAGTACTTC.